One and the same sample provided the 29 T cell receptor beta chains below, sequenced in a study of blood T cell repertoires in COVID-19. Method: immunoSEQ multiplex PCR; TCRdb's copy keeps in-frame clones and lacks some. The data hold 140,000 to 150,000 clones, with 75% to 90% observed a single time. The sequencing input was peripheral blood. All receptors derive from a woman in her fifties or sixties with acute or convalescent COVID-19.

The rearrangement joins TRBV2 to TRBJ2-7, with a possible D match to TRBD1 (5 bases). The CDR3 runs 14 residues. CDR1 and CDR2 (germline): SNHLY, FYNNEI. Deletions cut 4 bases from V and 6 bases from J, with 16 bases between. CDR3 bases: TGTGCCAGCAGTGTGGGCCAGGGTCCAATCGAGCAGTACTTC. Protein sequence: CASSVGQGPIEQYF.

The chain joins TRBV3-1 (or the pseudogene TRBV3-2) to TRBJ2-7; 8 positions agree with TRBD2. From germline, CDR1 is LGHDT and CDR2 YNNKEL (reference sequence). The V segment lost 0 bases and the J segment 2 bases; nucleotides outside the gene matches: 6. The CDR3 is made up of 16 amino acids. CDR3 protein: CASSQEGGGGPYEQYF. The CDR3 coding sequence is TGTGCCAGCAGCCAAGAGGGCGGCGGGGGGCCCTACGAGCAGTACTTC.

V and J are TRBV18 and TRBJ1-5, with D maybe TRBD1 (6 bases). The CDR3 is 15 residues long. Germline CDR1 KGHSH, CDR2 LQKENI. V was clipped by 3 bases and J by 3 bases, with 12 bases between them. CDR3 sequence (DNA): TGTGCCAGCTCACCCCTAGGGGGTGACAATCAGCCCCAGCATTTT. Residues: CASSPLGGDNQPQHF. The entire variable domain, with the rest obtained from reference TRBV18 and TRBJ1-5, is as follows: NAGVMQNPRHLVRRRGQEARLRCSPMKGHSHVYWYRQLPEEGLKFMVYLQKENIIDESGMPKERFSAEFPKEGPSILRIQQVVRGDSAAYFCASSPLGGDNQPQHFGDGTRLSIL.

The rearrangement joins TRBV19 to TRBJ2-3; maybe TRBD1 (6 bases). CDR3 size: 15 residues. The ends were cut back, 3 bases at V and 3 bases at J, with 13 bases in the middle. Germline V CDR1 and CDR2: LNHDA, SQIVND (reference sequence). The DNA for the CDR3 is TGTGCCAGTAGTATCAGGGGCTGGGAAACAGATACGCAGTATTTT. Translation gives CASSIRGWETDTQYF.

The chain employs TRBV7-9 and TRBJ2-5, with 7 bases identical to TRBD2. In germline, CDR1 is SEHNR, CDR2 FQNEAQ (reference sequence). The CDR3 is 16 residues long. V lost 6 bases to trimming and J lost 1 base; unmatched junction nucleotides: 11. The CDR3 DNA reads TGTGCCAGCAGACCACCCCTTAGCGGGCCCCAAGAGACCCAGTACTTC. Translated, it gives CASRPPLSGPQETQYF.

This clone was counted once. In the same sample, other DNA sequences code for this CDR3. The chain carries TRBV10-3 and TRBJ2-2; no clear D. The germline gives CDR1 ENHRY, CDR2 SYGVKD. V lost 4 bases and J lost 1, with 4 bases in between. The CDR3 covers 13 residues. This CDR3 reads CAISGQNTGELFF. In nucleotides, the CDR3 is TGTGCCATCAGTGGACAGAACACCGGGGAGCTGTTTTTT.

The rearrangement uses TRBV6-5 and TRBJ2-5; 9 positions agree with TRBD2. Trimming took 6 bases from V and 3 from J; bases not matched to a gene: 2. Germline V lookup: CDR1 MNHEY, CDR2 SVGAGI. The CDR3 is 13 amino acids. The CDR3 DNA sequence: TGTGCCAGCAGGGCTAGCGGGGAAGAGACCCAGTACTTC. Translated: CASRASGEETQYF.

The V and J genes are TRBV4-2 and TRBJ2-7, with 9 bases identical to TRBD1. The CDR3 spans 15 residues. Looked up from germline, CDR1 is LGHNA and CDR2 is YNFKEQ. Trimming took 3 bases from V and 2 from J; bases not matched to a gene: 5. In DNA, the CDR3 is TGTGCCAGCAGCCACCCGGGACAGGGCACCTACGAGCAGTACTTC. Amino acid sequence: CASSHPGQGTYEQYF.

The chain has TRBV3-1 (or the pseudogene TRBV3-2) and TRBJ2-3, with 8 bases aligning to TRBD2. From germline, CDR1 is LGHDT and CDR2 YNNKEL (reference sequence). CDR3 length: 15 amino acids. With V trimmed by 4 bases and J by 2 bases, 5 bases remained unmatched. The CDR3 DNA reads TGTGCCAGCAGCCTAGGACTAGCACCCACAGATACGCAGTATTTT. Its protein is CASSLGLAPTDTQYF.

The V gene is TRBV3-1 (or the pseudogene TRBV3-2), the J gene TRBJ2-7; D uncertain. The CDR3 spans 14 residues. Trimming took 0 bases from V and 2 from J, leaving 8 bases between them. Germline CDR1 reads LGHDT; CDR2 reads YNNKEL (reference sequence). DNA for the CDR3: TGTGCCAGCAGCCAAGACATCCCCACCTACGAGCAGTACTTC. This codes for CASSQDIPTYEQYF.

For the CDR3, the DNA is TGTGCCAGCATAGGGGGAAACCAAGAGACCCAGTACTTC. This codes for CASIGGNQETQYF. The rearrangement joins TRBV12-3 or TRBV12-4 to TRBJ2-5; D perhaps matches TRBD1 (6 bases). The CDR3 consists of 13 residues. V lost 7 bases and J 0 bases, leaving 9 bases between the germline ends.

V usage is TRBV28 and J usage is TRBJ2-2; the D gene is possibly TRBD2 (6 bases). The V end was cut by 8 bases, the J end by 5 bases, with 9 bases between. CDR3 size: 12 residues. Per the germline V gene, CDR1 is MDHEN and CDR2 is SYDVKM. The CDR3 loop reads CASSGVTGELFF. The CDR3 DNA reads TGTGCCAGCTCGGGGGTAACCGGGGAGCTGTTTTTT. The entire variable domain, with the rest obtained from reference TRBV28 and TRBJ2-2, is as follows: DVKVTQSSRYLVKRTGEKVFLECVQDMDHENMFWYRQDPGLGLRLIYFSYDVKMKEKGDIPEGYSVSREKKERFSLILESASTNQTSMYLCASSGVTGELFFGEGSRLTVL.

This clone occurred once. V gene TRBV9 combines with J gene TRBJ2-3; D unresolved. The CDR3 totals 11 residues. Trimming took off 4 bases at V and 3 bases at J, with 3 bases between the two ends. CDR1 is SGDLS and CDR2 is YYNGEE in the germline V gene. The CDR3 DNA follows: TGTGCCAGCAGCACAACAGATACGCAGTATTTT. Its translation is CASSTTDTQYF.

J is TRBJ2-1 and V is TRBV19, with 7 bases matching TRBD2. The CDR3 has 14 amino acids. V shed 6 bases and J 7 bases; nucleotides not matched to a gene: 9. Per germline, CDR1 LNHDA and CDR2 SQIVND (reference sequence). The CDR3 loop is CASRTSEFSNEQFF. The CDR3 coding sequence is TGTGCCAGTAGAACTAGCGAATTTTCAAATGAGCAGTTCTTC.

The gene calls are TRBV19 and TRBJ2-7, with D unclear. Germline V gene sequence: CDR1 LNHDA, CDR2 SQIVND (reference sequence). The V gene lost 5 bases and the J gene lost 3 bases, with 5 bases spanning the gap. The CDR3 runs 11 residues. CDR3 loop: CASSPNYEQYF. In DNA form, the CDR3 reads TGTGCCAGTAGTCCAAACTACGAGCAGTACTTC.

V gene TRBV3-1 (or the pseudogene TRBV3-2) combines with J gene TRBJ2-5, with TRBD2 as a possible D gene (6 bases). With 1 base removed from V and 2 bases from J, the gap between germline ends came to 14 bases. CDR1 LGHDT and CDR2 YNNKEL come from the germline V gene (reference sequence). The CDR3 consists of 16 residues. CDR3 bases: TGTGCCAGCAGCCAAGGGAGGGCAGGAAGGCAAGAGACCCAGTACTTC. Its protein is CASSQGRAGRQETQYF.

In nucleotides, the CDR3 is TGTGCCAGCAGCCAAGGGGCTGGGCCTCGAAACACCATATATTTT. Its protein product is CASSQGAGPRNTIYF. The rearrangement joins TRBV3-1 (or the pseudogene TRBV3-2) to TRBJ1-3; D gene ambiguous. V lost 1 base and J lost 5, with 12 bases in between. There are 15 residues in the CDR3. CDR1 is LGHDT and CDR2 is YNNKEL in the germline V gene (reference sequence).

The chain links TRBV2 to TRBJ2-5, with 11 bases that match TRBD2. Germline assignment: CDR1 SNHLY and CDR2 FYNNEI. There are 15 residues in the CDR3. Trimming removed 5 bases from V and 3 bases from J; junction bases left unmatched: 5. CDR3 region: CASSLKLAGEETQYF. The CDR3 DNA follows: TGTGCCAGCAGTCTAAAACTAGCGGGAGAAGAGACCCAGTACTTC.

CDR3 protein: CASSGEGGNYGYTF. The DNA for the CDR3 is TGTGCCAGCAGTGGCGAGGGAGGGAACTATGGCTACACCTTC. The chain carries TRBV2 and TRBJ1-2; no firm D call. The CDR3 is made up of 14 amino acids. Trimming stripped 4 bases from V and 2 bases from J, with 11 bases between. From germline, CDR1 is SNHLY and CDR2 FYNNEI.

The genes are TRBV5-1 and TRBJ1-1; TRBD1 agrees at 7 bases. CDR3 length: 14 residues. Germline assignment: CDR1 SGHRS and CDR2 YFSETQ. The V segment lost 4 bases and the J segment 8 bases; nucleotides outside the gene matches: 11. This CDR3 reads CASSPRDRPTEAFF. CDR3 in DNA: TGCGCCAGCAGCCCCAGGGACAGACCTACAGAAGCTTTCTTT.

The V gene is TRBV4-2, the J gene TRBJ1-2, with TRBD1 matching over 8 bases. Germline CDR1 reads LGHNA; CDR2 reads YNFKEQ. Trimming at V came to 5 bases and at J to 5 bases, leaving 16 bases not matched to a gene. CDR3 length equals 17 residues. The CDR3 sequence: CASSSSAGRGLLYGYTF. The CDR3 bases are TGTGCCAGCAGCAGTTCTGCGGGCAGGGGGCTACTTTATGGCTACACCTTC.

The gene calls are TRBV6-5 and TRBJ2-7; 7 positions match TRBD1. Germline V gene lookup returns CDR1 MNHEY and CDR2 SVGAGI. The CDR3 length is 15 residues. The V gene end was trimmed by 6 bases and the J gene end by 0 bases; junction bases not matched to a gene: 8. In DNA form, the CDR3 reads TGTGCCAGCAGAGAGACAGGGCTGAGCTCCTACGAGCAGTACTTC. This codes for CASRETGLSSYEQYF.

The chain is built from TRBV5-1 and TRBJ2-7, with D uncertain. V was clipped by 3 bases and J by 2 bases, with 6 bases between them. The germline gives CDR1 SGHRS, CDR2 YFSETQ. The CDR3 spans 12 residues. The CDR3 is CASSSQTYEQYF. The CDR3 DNA is TGCGCCAGCAGCTCACAGACCTACGAGCAGTACTTC.

The chain employs TRBV10-3 and TRBJ1-4; D is possibly TRBD1 (5 bases). Deletions cut 2 bases from V and 8 bases from J, with 9 bases between. The CDR3 runs to 13 residues. Germline V gene sequence: CDR1 ENHRY, CDR2 SYGVKD. The CDR3 region is CAISEGAGEKLFF. CDR3 coding DNA: TGTGCCATCAGTGAGGGGGCTGGCGAAAAACTGTTTTTT.

The chain couples TRBV18 to TRBJ1-1, with D perhaps matching TRBD1 (5 bases). Germline V gives CDR1 KGHSH, CDR2 LQKENI. The CDR3 has 13 amino acids. V lost 8 bases and J 7 bases, leaving 17 bases between the germline ends. The CDR3 region is CASLRGGKGEAFF. CDR3 in DNA: TGTGCCAGCCTCCGGGGGGGGAAAGGTGAAGCTTTCTTT.

This clone was observed a single time. The chain combines TRBV18 with TRBJ1-6; 8 bases agree with TRBD1. V dropped 2 bases and J dropped 10; count of bases not matched to a gene: 10. This CDR3 region has 16 residues. Germline CDR1 KGHSH, CDR2 LQKENI. The CDR3 DNA is TGTGCCAGCTCACCAACCACTGGACAGGGAACCTCACCCCTCCACTTT. Encoded protein: CASSPTTGQGTSPLHF.

This chain links TRBV6-5 with TRBJ1-1, with TRBD1 as a possible D gene (6 bases). Germline V gene sequence: CDR1 MNHEY, CDR2 SVGAGI. The CDR3 consists of 12 residues. V dropped 11 bases and J dropped 2 bases, with 12 bases sitting between them. CDR3 in amino acids: CACRTVNTEAFF. CDR3 bases: TGTGCCTGCCGGACAGTTAACACTGAAGCTTTCTTT.

V is TRBV5-4 and J is TRBJ2-3; 7 nucleotides agree with TRBD2. The CDR3 is 16 residues long. The junction had 5 bases not matched to a gene; V was cut back by 1 base and J by 0 bases. Germline CDR1 SGHNT, CDR2 YYREEE (reference sequence). The CDR3, as DNA: TGTGCCAGCAGCTTGAGGGCGGGAGCTAGCACAGATACGCAGTATTTT. As protein: CASSLRAGASTDTQYF.

CDR3 sequence: CASSFRTSGGAQAQYF. CDR3 bases: TGTGCCAGCAGCTTCAGGACTAGCGGGGGGGCACAAGCGCAGTATTTT. This chain links TRBV7-9 with TRBJ2-3; 15 bases line up with TRBD2. This CDR3 has 16 residues. Trimming took 3 bases from V and 10 from J; bases not matched to a gene: 8. Germline CDR1 is SEHNR and CDR2 is FQNEAQ (reference sequence).